The TCR beta chain described here comes from a study of siplizumab effects on memory and regulatory T cells. V shed 6 bases, J shed 5 bases, and the junction held 5 bases outside the gene matches. The CDR3 is made up of 13 amino acids. Germline CDR1 reads KGHSH; CDR2 reads LQKENI. It was roughly 99,000 TCR templates that were assayed per sample. Assay: immunoSEQ multiplex PCR; the TCRdb copy retains only in-frame clones and omits some. The top ten hold 0.025% to 0.035% of the sample, which has some 100,000 clones, around 97% seen once. Study-wide results and caveats: Neither a naive nor a memory phenotype was assignable to roughly 80-96% of proliferating CD4+ or CD8+ clones. Contribution to the alloresponse seemed major for naive T cells, which also seemed more diverse than memory cells.

With regard to this clone: Its specificity is unknown.

J is TRBJ1-1 and V is TRBV18, with 8 bases that match TRBD1. The sample comprised naive CD4+ T cells sorted from blood. This clonotype was sampled from a human donor in good health. The CDR3 is CASSQGARTEAFF. The CDR3 DNA sequence: TGTGCCAGCTCGCAGGGGGCGAGGACTGAAGCTTTCTTT.